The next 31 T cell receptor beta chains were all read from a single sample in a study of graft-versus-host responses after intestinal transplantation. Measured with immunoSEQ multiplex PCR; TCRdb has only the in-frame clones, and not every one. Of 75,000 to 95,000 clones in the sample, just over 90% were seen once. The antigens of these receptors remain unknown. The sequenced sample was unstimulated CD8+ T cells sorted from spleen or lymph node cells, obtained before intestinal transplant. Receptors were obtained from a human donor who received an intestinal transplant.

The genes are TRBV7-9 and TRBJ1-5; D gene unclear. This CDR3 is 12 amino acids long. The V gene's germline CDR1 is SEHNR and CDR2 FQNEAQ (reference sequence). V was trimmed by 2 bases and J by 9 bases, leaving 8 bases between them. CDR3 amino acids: CASSLNEWPQHF. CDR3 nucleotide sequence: TGTGCCAGCAGCTTAAATGAGTGGCCCCAGCATTTT.

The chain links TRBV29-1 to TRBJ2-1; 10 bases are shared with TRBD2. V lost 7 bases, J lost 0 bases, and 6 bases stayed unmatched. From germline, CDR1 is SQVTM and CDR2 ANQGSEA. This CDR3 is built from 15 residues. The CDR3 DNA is TGCAGCGCAGATAGACTAGCGGGCTCCTACAATGAGCAGTTCTTC. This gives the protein CSADRLAGSYNEQFF.

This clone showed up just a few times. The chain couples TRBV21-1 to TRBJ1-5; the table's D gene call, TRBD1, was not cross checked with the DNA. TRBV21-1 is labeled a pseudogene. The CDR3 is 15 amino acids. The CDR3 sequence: CASSSRGTGNQPQHF. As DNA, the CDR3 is TGTGCCAGCAGCTCACGGGGGACAGGCAATCAGCCCCAGCATTTT.

Here the CDR3 reads CAWEGPFGTGGYGYTF. The CDR3 DNA follows: TGTGCCTGGGAGGGCCCTTTCGGAACAGGGGGCTATGGCTACACCTTC. V usage is TRBV30 and J usage is TRBJ1-2; 8 positions match TRBD1. The CDR3 spans 16 residues. Per the germline V gene, CDR1 is GTSNPN and CDR2 is SVGIG (reference sequence). Trimming removed 5 bases from V and 4 bases from J; junction bases left unmatched: 15.

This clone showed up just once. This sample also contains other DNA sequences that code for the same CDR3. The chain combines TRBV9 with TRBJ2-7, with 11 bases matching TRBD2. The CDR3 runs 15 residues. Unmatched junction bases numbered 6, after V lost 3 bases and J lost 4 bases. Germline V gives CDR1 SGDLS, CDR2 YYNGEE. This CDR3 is CASSATSGGSYEQYF. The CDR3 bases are TGTGCCAGCAGCGCTACTAGCGGGGGTTCATACGAGCAGTACTTC.

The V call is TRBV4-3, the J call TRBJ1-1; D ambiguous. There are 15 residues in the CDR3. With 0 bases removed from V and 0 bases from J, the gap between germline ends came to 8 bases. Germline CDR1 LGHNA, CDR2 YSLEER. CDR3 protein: CASSQDGRMNTEAFF. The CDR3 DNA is TGCGCCAGCAGCCAAGATGGCAGAATGAACACTGAAGCTTTCTTT.

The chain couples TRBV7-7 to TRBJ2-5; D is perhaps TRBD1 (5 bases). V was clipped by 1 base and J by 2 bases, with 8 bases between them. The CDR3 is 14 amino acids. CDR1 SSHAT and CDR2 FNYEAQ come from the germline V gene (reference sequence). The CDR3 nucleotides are TGTGCCAGCAGCTTAGATCCAGGGCAAGAGACCCAGTACTTC. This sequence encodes CASSLDPGQETQYF.

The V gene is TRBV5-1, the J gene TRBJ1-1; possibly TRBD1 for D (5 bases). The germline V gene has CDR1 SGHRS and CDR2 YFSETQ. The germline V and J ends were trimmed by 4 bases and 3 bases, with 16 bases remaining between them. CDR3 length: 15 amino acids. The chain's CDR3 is CASSPGHFSDTEAFF. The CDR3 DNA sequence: TGCGCCAGCAGCCCCGGACATTTCTCGGACACTGAAGCTTTCTTT. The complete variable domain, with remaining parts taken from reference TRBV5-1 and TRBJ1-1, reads KAGVTQTPRYLIKTRGQQVTLSCSPISGHRSVSWYQQTPGQGLQFLFEYFSETQRNKGNFPGRFSGRQFSNSRSEMNVSTLELGDSALYLCASSPGHFSDTEAFFGQGTRLTVV.

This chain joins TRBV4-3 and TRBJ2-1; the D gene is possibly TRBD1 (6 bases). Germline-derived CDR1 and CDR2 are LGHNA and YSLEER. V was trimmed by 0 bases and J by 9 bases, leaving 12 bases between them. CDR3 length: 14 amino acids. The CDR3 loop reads CASSQESGAAEQFF. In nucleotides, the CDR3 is TGCGCCAGCAGCCAAGAATCAGGGGCCGCTGAGCAGTTCTTC.

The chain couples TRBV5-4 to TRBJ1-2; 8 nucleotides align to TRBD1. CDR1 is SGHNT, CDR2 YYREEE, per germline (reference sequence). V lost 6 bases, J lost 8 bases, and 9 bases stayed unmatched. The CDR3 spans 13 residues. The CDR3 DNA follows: TGTGCCAGCACCGATTTGACAGGGGACGGCTACACCTTC. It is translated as CASTDLTGDGYTF.

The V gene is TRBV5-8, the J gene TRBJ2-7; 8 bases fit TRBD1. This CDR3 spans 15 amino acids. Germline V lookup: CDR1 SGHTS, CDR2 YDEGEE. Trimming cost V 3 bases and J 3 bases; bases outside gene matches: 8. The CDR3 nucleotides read TGTGCCAGCAGCTGGGCGGACAGGGAGGTCTACGAGCAGTACTTC. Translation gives CASSWADREVYEQYF.

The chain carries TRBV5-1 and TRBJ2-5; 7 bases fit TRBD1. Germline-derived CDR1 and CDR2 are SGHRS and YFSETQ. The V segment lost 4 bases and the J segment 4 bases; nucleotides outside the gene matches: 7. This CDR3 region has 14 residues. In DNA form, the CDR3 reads TGCGCCAGCAGCAACGTACAGGGGCGAGAGACCCAGTACTTC. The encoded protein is CASSNVQGRETQYF.

The CDR3 is CASSNTGTGDEQYF. CDR3 DNA sequence: TGTGCCAGCAGTAATACCGGGACAGGGGACGAGCAGTACTTC. The V and J genes are TRBV6-5 and TRBJ2-7; TRBD1 agrees at 10 bases. The CDR3 runs 14 residues. The germline V gene has CDR1 MNHEY and CDR2 SVGAGI. The junction had 6 bases not matched to a gene; V was cut back by 5 bases and J by 5 bases.

CDR3 protein: CASSGRDYRIGGTDTQYF. CDR3 coding DNA: TGTGCCAGCAGCGGCCGGGACTACCGTATCGGCGGTACAGATACGCAGTATTTT. The chain joins TRBV11-3 to TRBJ2-3; 7 bases map to TRBD2. Germline CDR1 reads SGHNT; CDR2 reads YENEEA. The ends lost 5 bases at V and 3 bases at J; junction bases unmatched: 17. CDR3 length: 18 residues. The complete variable domain, with remaining parts taken from reference TRBV11-3 and TRBJ2-3, reads EAGVVQSPRYKIIEKKQPVAFWCNPISGHNTLYWYLQNLGQGPELLIRYENEEAVDDSQLPKDRFSAERLKGVDSTLKIQPAELGDSAVYLCASSGRDYRIGGTDTQYFGPGTRLTVL.

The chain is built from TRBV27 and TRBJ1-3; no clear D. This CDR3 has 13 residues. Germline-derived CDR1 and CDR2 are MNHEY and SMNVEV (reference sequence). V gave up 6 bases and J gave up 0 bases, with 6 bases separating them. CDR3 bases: TGTGCCAGCAGCACTTACTCTGGAAACACCATATATTTT. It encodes CASSTYSGNTIYF.

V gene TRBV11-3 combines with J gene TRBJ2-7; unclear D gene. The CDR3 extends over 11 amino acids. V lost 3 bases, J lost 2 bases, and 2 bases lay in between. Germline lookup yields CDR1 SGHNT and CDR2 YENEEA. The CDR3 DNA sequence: TGTGCCAGCAGCTTCACCTACGAGCAGTACTTC. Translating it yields CASSFTYEQYF.

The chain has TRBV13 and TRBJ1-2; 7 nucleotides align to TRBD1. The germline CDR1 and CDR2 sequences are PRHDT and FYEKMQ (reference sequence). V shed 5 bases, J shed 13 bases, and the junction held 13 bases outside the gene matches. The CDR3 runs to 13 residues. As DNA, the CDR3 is TGTGCCAGCAGCCCCCGGACAGGATCTCTTTCCACCTTC. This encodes CASSPRTGSLSTF.

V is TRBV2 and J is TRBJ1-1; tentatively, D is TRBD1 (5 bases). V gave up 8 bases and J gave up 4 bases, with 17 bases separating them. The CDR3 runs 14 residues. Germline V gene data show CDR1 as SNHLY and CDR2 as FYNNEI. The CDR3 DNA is TGTGCCAGCCTCTTACCGGGGGTCGGCACTGAAGCTTTCTTT. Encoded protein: CASLLPGVGTEAFF.

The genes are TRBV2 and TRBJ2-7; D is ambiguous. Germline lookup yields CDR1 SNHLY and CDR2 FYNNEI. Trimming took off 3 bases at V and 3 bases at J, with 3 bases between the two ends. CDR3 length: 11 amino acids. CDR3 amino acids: CASSDIYEQYF. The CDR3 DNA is TGTGCCAGCAGTGATATCTACGAGCAGTACTTC.

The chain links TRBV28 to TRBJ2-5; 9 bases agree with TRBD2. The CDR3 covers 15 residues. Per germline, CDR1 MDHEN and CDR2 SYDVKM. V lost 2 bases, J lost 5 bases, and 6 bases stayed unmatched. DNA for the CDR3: TGTGCCAGCAGTTTAACGGCGGGGGGGACGGAGACCCAGTACTTC. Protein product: CASSLTAGGTETQYF.

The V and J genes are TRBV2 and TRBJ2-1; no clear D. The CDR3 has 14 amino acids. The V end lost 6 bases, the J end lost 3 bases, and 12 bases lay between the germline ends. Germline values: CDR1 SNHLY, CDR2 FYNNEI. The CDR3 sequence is CASSGTAFYNEQFF. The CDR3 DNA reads TGTGCCAGCAGCGGAACAGCTTTCTACAATGAGCAGTTCTTC.

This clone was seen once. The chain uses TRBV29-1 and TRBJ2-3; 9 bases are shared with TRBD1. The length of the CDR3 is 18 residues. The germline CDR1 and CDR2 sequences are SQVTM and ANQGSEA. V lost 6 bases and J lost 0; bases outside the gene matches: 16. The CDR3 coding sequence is TGCAGCGTCCACTTACAGGGGGCGCGGAGGACTAGCACAGATACGCAGTATTTT. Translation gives CSVHLQGARRTSTDTQYF.

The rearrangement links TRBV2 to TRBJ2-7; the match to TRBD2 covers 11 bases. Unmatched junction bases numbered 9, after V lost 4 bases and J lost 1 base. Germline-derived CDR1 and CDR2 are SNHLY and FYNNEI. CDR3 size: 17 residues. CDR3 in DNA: TGTGCCAGCAGTGGAGTTTCTAGCGGGGGGCCTTCCTACGAGCAGTACTTC. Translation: CASSGVSSGGPSYEQYF. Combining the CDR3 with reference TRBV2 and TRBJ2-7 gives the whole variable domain EPEVTQTPSHQVTQMGQEVILRCVPISNHLYFYWYRQILGQKVEFLVSFYNNEISEKSEIFDDQFSVERPDGSNFTLKIRSTKLEDSAMYFCASSGVSSGGPSYEQYFGPGTRLTVT.

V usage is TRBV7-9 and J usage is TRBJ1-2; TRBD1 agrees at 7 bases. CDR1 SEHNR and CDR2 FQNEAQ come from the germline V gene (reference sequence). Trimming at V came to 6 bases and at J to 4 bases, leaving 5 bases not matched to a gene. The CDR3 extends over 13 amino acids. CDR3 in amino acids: CASSEGAAYGYTF. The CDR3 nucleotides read TGTGCCAGCAGTGAGGGGGCAGCCTATGGCTACACCTTC.

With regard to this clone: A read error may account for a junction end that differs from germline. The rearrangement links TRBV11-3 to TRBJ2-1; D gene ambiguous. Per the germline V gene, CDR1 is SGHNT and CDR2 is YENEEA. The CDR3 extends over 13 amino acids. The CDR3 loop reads CASTLGSGNEQFF. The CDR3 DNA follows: TGTGCCAGCACCTTAGGGTCCGGTAATGAGCAGTTCTTC.

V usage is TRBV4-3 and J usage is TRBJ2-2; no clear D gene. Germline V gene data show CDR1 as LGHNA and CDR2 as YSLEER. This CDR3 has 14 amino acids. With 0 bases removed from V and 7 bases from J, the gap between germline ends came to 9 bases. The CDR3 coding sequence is TGCGCCAGCAGCCAAGAGTACGGTGGCGGGGAGCTGTTTTTT. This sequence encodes CASSQEYGGGELFF.

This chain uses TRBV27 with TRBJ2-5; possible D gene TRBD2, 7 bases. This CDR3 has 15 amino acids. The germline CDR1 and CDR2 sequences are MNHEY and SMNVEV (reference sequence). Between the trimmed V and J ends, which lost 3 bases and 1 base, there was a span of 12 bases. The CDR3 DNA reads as TGTGCCAGCAGTTTGTTTCGGGGGGCCCAAGAGACCCAGTACTTC. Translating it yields CASSLFRGAQETQYF.

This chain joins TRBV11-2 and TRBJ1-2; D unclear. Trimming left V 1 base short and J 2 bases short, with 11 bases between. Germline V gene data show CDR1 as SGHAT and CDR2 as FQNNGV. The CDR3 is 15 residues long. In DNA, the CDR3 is TGTGCCAGCAGCTTAGCCGTTACAGCAAACTATGGCTACACCTTC. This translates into CASSLAVTANYGYTF. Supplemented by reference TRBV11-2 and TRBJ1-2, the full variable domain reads EAGVAQSPRYKIIEKRQSVAFWCNPISGHATLYWYQQILGQGPKLLIQFQNNGVVDDSQLPKDRFSAERLKGVDSTLKIQPAKLEDSAVYLCASSLAVTANYGYTFGSGTRLTVV.

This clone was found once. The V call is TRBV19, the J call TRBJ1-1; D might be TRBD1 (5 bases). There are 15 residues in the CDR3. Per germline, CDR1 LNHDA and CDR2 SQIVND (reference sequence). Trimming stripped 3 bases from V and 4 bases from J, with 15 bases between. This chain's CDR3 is CASSIREWGGTEAFF. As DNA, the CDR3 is TGTGCCAGTAGTATCAGGGAGTGGGGAGGCACTGAAGCTTTCTTT.

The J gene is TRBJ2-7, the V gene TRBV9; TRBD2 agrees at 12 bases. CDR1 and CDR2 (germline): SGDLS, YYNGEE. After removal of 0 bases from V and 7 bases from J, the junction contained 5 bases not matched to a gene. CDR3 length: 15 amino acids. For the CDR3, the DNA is TGTGCCAGCAGCGTAGACCGACTAGCGGGAGATGAGCAGTACTTC. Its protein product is CASSVDRLAGDEQYF.

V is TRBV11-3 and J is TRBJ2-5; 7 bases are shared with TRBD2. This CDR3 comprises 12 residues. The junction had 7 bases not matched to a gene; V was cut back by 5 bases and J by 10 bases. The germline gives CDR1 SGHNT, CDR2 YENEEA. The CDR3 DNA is TGTGCCAGCAGCGGGGGGGGGACGGACCAGTACTTC. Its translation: CASSGGGTDQYF.